This T cell receptor (beta chain) was identified during a study of chemoradiotherapy in HPV16-positive cancers. Clones were sequenced by immunoSEQ multiplex PCR, and TCRdb holds only the in-frame ones, with some missing. The table lists about 3,400 clones, around nine tenths of them singletons. The CDR3 contains 14 residues. Germline CDR1 KGHSH, CDR2 LQKENI. Trimming took off 5 bases at V and 5 bases at J, with 15 bases between the two ends. This material consisted of blood, taken from a patient who underwent chemoradiotherapy. The receptor was isolated from a human donor with HPV-associated anogenital cancer. The chain uses TRBV18 and TRBJ2-5, with D perhaps being TRBD1 or TRBD2 (5 bases each). This chain's CDR3 is CASSGDEDEETQYF. The CDR3 region has the DNA TGTGCCAGCTCAGGGGACGAGGACGAGGAGACCCAGTACTTC.